This TCR beta chain originates from a study of cytomegalovirus exposure and HLA in healthy donors. Notes on the study in general: Reportedly, fewer N-insertions than the approximately 700-donor mean appeared in an Asian-associated ancestry cluster in a later analysis. A further, later analysis showed that HLA-associated TCR beta chains (compared with equally common others) were more clonally expanded.

PCR used 60 Vbeta primers and 13 Jbeta primers. Measured with immunoSEQ multiplex PCR; TCRdb has only the in-frame clones, and not every one. The sample shows over 150,000 clones, around 80% of them seen only once. This clone is a singleton in its sample. Its cognate antigen is unknown. Germline-derived CDR1 and CDR2 are SEHNR and FQNEAQ (reference sequence). V trimming: 5 bases; J trimming: 4 bases; junction bases outside the gene matches: 5. There are 14 residues in the CDR3. The specimen was PBMCs. The genes are TRBV7-9 and TRBJ1-1, with 9 positions matching TRBD1. The origin of this receptor is a woman in her 30s in good health and CMV-seropositive. The CDR3 here is CASSHRDRVTEAFF. CDR3 in DNA: TGTGCCAGCAGCCACCGGGACAGGGTCACTGAAGCTTTCTTT.